This entry features one T cell receptor (beta chain) sequence. This specimen belongs to a study of cytomegalovirus exposure and HLA in healthy donors. This CDR3 contains 11 residues. Germline CDR1 and CDR2: SGHTA and FQGNSA. V shed 5 bases and J shed 7 bases, with 8 bases lying between them. Use of 60 Vbeta and 13 Jbeta primers characterized the PCR. Repertoires were generated with immunoSEQ multiplex PCR, while TCRdb's copy carries only in-frame clones and drops some. This repertoire shows over 150,000 clones, roughly 87% found once; its top ten account for 1.6%. The chain links TRBV7-2 to TRBJ1-1; D unresolved. The sequenced sample was PBMCs. This TCR came from a man between 50 and 59 years old in good health and CMV-seronegative. For the CDR3, the DNA is TGTGCCAGCAGCCTGGCAGTTGAAGCTTTCTTT. Its translation: CASSLAVEAFF.